This is a list of T cell receptor beta chains from one sample in a study of chemoradiotherapy in HPV16-positive cancers. The method was immunoSEQ multiplex PCR; TCRdb's version includes in-frame clones alone and lacks a portion of them. This table holds just under 40,000 clones, 65% to 80% found once. Source: blood, taken from a patient who underwent chemoradiotherapy. These receptors were taken from a human donor with HPV-associated anogenital cancer. Both conserved end residues are part of each CDR3. D genes are given only for firm matches. Not every row has a clone size; where given, it reads once, few, many or a size class.

CDR3 DNA,CDR3 protein,J gene,CDR3 length,clone size,D gene,V gene
TGTGCCAGCAGCTCGCCTGGACAGGGGACGGCCAAAAACATTCAGTACTTC,CASSSPGQGTAKNIQYF,TRBJ2-4,17,NA,TRBD1,TRBV11-2
TGTGCCAGCAGCCGGGACGCTGAAGCTTTCTTT,CASSRDAEAFF,TRBJ1-1,11,NA,NA,TRBV5-8
TGTGCCAGCAGTGCCGGGACAGGGCGATACGAGCAGTACTTC,CASSAGTGRYEQYF,TRBJ2-7,14,NA,TRBD1,TRBV27
TGTGCCAGCAGTCCCTCTGGGACAGGGAAGTACGAGCAGTACTTC,CASSPSGTGKYEQYF,TRBJ2-7,15,medium-sized,TRBD1,TRBV2
TGCGCCAGCAGCCCCAAGACAGGGGTTCCCGGGGAGCTGTTTTTT,CASSPKTGVPGELFF,TRBJ2-2,15,NA,TRBD1,TRBV4-1
TGCGCCAGCAGCTCTGGTTCGTCGTCGTGGACAGATACGCAGTATTTT,CASSSGSSSWTDTQYF,TRBJ2-3,16,NA,NA,TRBV5-1
TGTGCCAGTAGTCCCACCGGGAACCACTACGAGCAGTACTTC,CASSPTGNHYEQYF,TRBJ2-7,14,NA,NA,TRBV19
TGTGCCACCAGCAGGGACTATACGAACACTGAAGCTTTCTTT,CATSRDYTNTEAFF,TRBJ1-1,14,NA,NA,TRBV15
TGTGCCAGCAGTTTGGCGAGACAGTGGGATAGCAATCAGCCCCAGCATTTT,CASSLARQWDSNQPQHF,TRBJ1-5,17,NA,NA,TRBV27
TGTGCCAGCAGGGGGGGAGGCTCCGGGGCCAACGTCCTGACTTTC,CASRGGGSGANVLTF,TRBJ2-6,15,once,NA,TRBV25-1
NA,CASSSSNEQYF,TRBJ2-7,11,NA,NA,TRBV25-1
TGCAGCGTTGTGGAGGGAAGAAACACCGGGGAGCTGTTTTTT,CSVVEGRNTGELFF,TRBJ2-2,14,NA,NA,TRBV29-1
TGCGCCAGCAGCCAAGATGGGGCTAGCGGGGGGAGCACCGGGGAGCTGTTTTTT,CASSQDGASGGSTGELFF,TRBJ2-2,18,NA,TRBD2,TRBV4-3
TGTGCCAGCAGCCCCCCTCATTGGAACACTGAAGCTTTCTTT,CASSPPHWNTEAFF,TRBJ1-1,14,NA,NA,TRBV7-9
TGTGCCAGCAGTCTATTTGACAGGGTGGGTAACTATGGCTACACCTTC,CASSLFDRVGNYGYTF,TRBJ1-2,16,once,TRBD1,TRBV9
TGTGCCAGCAGACAACAGGGGGCTTGGACTGAAGCTTTCTTT,CASRQQGAWTEAFF,TRBJ1-1,14,NA,TRBD1,TRBV6-5
TGCGCCAGCAGCTTGTTGCAAGAGACCCAGTACTTC,CASSLLQETQYF,TRBJ2-5,12,NA,NA,TRBV5-1
TGTGCCAGCAGCTTAGTTCCGCGGGGGGCCTCCTACGAGCAGTACTTC,CASSLVPRGASYEQYF,TRBJ2-7,16,few,TRBD2,TRBV11-2
TGTGCCTGGAAAAACCCGGGAGGGGAGACCCAGTACTTC,CAWKNPGGETQYF,TRBJ2-5,13,NA,TRBD2,TRBV30
TGCGCCAGCAGCTTGGATGGACAGGCCGCCTATGGCTACACCTTC,CASSLDGQAAYGYTF,TRBJ1-2,15,once,TRBD1,TRBV5-1
TGCGCCAGCAGCCTGGGACAGGGATCGAACACTGAAGCTTTCTTT,CASSLGQGSNTEAFF,TRBJ1-1,15,NA,TRBD1,TRBV4-3
TGTGCCAGCACCCGGGGGGGCGCTGGCACAGATACGCAGTATTTT,CASTRGGAGTDTQYF,TRBJ2-3,15,NA,TRBD2,TRBV6-5
TGTGCCAGCAGCTTAAGTTCGACAGTGAACACTGAAGCTTTCTTT,CASSLSSTVNTEAFF,TRBJ1-1,15,NA,NA,TRBV7-3
TGTGCCAGCAGCCGGCAGGGGCTTGGCTACACCTTC,CASSRQGLGYTF,TRBJ1-2,12,NA,NA,TRBV14
TGTGCCAGCAGCAAATCTTTGGGGGATTTGGGGGTTGGAGGCAATCAGCCCCAGCATTTT,CASSKSLGDLGVGGNQPQHF,TRBJ1-5,20,few,NA,TRBV21-1
TGTGCCAGCAGCTTAGCTGGCTCGTCACCCAATGGCTACACCTTC,CASSLAGSSPNGYTF,TRBJ1-2,15,NA,NA,TRBV7-2
TGTGCCAGCAGGCTAACTAGCGGGGGCGGCACAGATACGCAGTATTTT,CASRLTSGGGTDTQYF,TRBJ2-3,16,NA,TRBD2,TRBV7-9
TGTGCCAGCAGCGTAGTTCCATCAGTGAACACTGAAGCTTTCTTT,CASSVVPSVNTEAFF,TRBJ1-1,15,few,NA,TRBV9
TGTGCCAGCAGCTTGACAGGGGGAGATCAGCCCCAGCATTTT,CASSLTGGDQPQHF,TRBJ1-5,14,NA,TRBD1,TRBV11-1
TGTGCCAGCGGCAGGGGGGCCTACGAGCAGTACTTC,CASGRGAYEQYF,TRBJ2-7,12,NA,NA,TRBV5-4
TGTGCCAGCAGTCGAACTTACAGGGGAGAGGACGGGGAGCTGTTTTTT,CASSRTYRGEDGELFF,TRBJ2-2,16,NA,TRBD1,TRBV6-6
TGTGCCAGCAGCTTAGGAGTACAGGGGCTCACTGAAGCTTTCTTT,CASSLGVQGLTEAFF,TRBJ1-1,15,NA,TRBD1,TRBV11-2
TGTGCCAGCAGCTTAGCGGTCGGTGGGCCAGAAACCTTCTACGAGCAGTACTTC,CASSLAVGGPETFYEQYF,TRBJ2-7,18,NA,NA,TRBV7-6
TGTGCCAGCTCACCACGGGAGGGGGAGAGGCCGCAGTATTTT,CASSPREGERPQYF,TRBJ2-3,14,NA,NA,TRBV18
TGCGCCAGCAGCTTGGGAGGATTCGGTGATGGCTACACCTTC,CASSLGGFGDGYTF,TRBJ1-2,14,few,NA,TRBV5-1
TGTGCCTCCCCCGGGGAGCTATACGAGCAGTACTTC,CASPGELYEQYF,TRBJ2-7,12,NA,NA,TRBV30
TGTGCCACCAGTAGCAAGGTGGGGCGGGGTGCCTACGAGCAGTACTTC,CATSSKVGRGAYEQYF,TRBJ2-7,16,NA,NA,TRBV15
TGTGCCATCAGACAGGGGGCGTCGGGGTATGGCTACACCTTC,CAIRQGASGYGYTF,TRBJ1-2,14,few,TRBD1,TRBV10-3
TGCGCCAGCAGCTGGACCGGGACAGCTTACTACGAGCAGTACTTC,CASSWTGTAYYEQYF,TRBJ2-7,15,once,TRBD1,TRBV5-1
TGCGCCAGCAGCCAAGGTCCGGCTAGCGGGGGCTACAATGAGCAGTTCTTC,CASSQGPASGGYNEQFF,TRBJ2-1,17,once,TRBD2,TRBV4-3
TGTGCCAGCAGCTACGGGAACTCTGGGGCCAACGTCCTGACTTTC,CASSYGNSGANVLTF,TRBJ2-6,15,NA,NA,TRBV7-3
TGTGCCAGCAGCTTAAGACCAAGGGGGACAGATACGCAGTATTTT,CASSLRPRGTDTQYF,TRBJ2-3,15,NA,NA,TRBV7-3
TGTGCCAGCTCACCTACACAGGCCGAGGCCCTCCACTTT,CASSPTQAEALHF,TRBJ1-6,13,few,NA,TRBV18
TGTGCCAGCAGTTCGGGGACCTATGGTGGCTACACCTTC,CASSSGTYGGYTF,TRBJ1-2,13,few,NA,TRBV27
TGCGCCAGCAGCTTTCAACTGGGACTAGCGACCCCATTCGAGCAGTACTTC,CASSFQLGLATPFEQYF,TRBJ2-7,17,NA,TRBD2,TRBV5-1
TGCGCCAGCAGCCGAGGGACTGCCCTGAACACCGGGGAGCTGTTTTTT,CASSRGTALNTGELFF,TRBJ2-2,16,NA,NA,TRBV4-3
TGTGCCAGCAGCTTAGCGGGGGGGCTCCAAGAGACCCAGTACTTC,CASSLAGGLQETQYF,TRBJ2-5,15,NA,TRBD2,TRBV5-4
TGCGCCAGCAGCCAAGAGGACCGCTCCACAGATACGCAGTATTTT,CASSQEDRSTDTQYF,TRBJ2-3,15,NA,NA,TRBV4-3
TGTGCCAGCAGCCTATCTGCAGGAATCTTGAACACTGAAGCTTTCTTT,CASSLSAGILNTEAFF,TRBJ1-1,16,few,NA,TRBV9
TGTGCCAGCAGCTTAGAGGGACTAGCGGGGGACCGTGAGTTCTTC,CASSLEGLAGDREFF,TRBJ2-1,15,NA,TRBD2,TRBV7-2
TGTGCCAGCTCCCCGGCTTCGAACACTGAAGCTTTCTTT,CASSPASNTEAFF,TRBJ1-1,13,medium-sized,NA,TRBV6-4
TGCAGCGTTGAAGCGACGACTTTCCTGACGCAGTATTTT,CSVEATTFLTQYF,TRBJ2-3,13,NA,NA,TRBV29-1
TGTGCCAGCAGTTTAGGCAGGGGTTATAATCAGCCCCAGCATTTT,CASSLGRGYNQPQHF,TRBJ1-5,15,NA,NA,TRBV27
TGTGCCAGCAGCGTAGAGGGCTATGGCTACACCTTC,CASSVEGYGYTF,TRBJ1-2,12,NA,NA,TRBV9
TGTGCCAGCAGCTTTCGGGGAGTTGGCAATCAGCCCCAGCATTTT,CASSFRGVGNQPQHF,TRBJ1-5,15,once,NA,TRBV5-6
TGTGCCAGCAGCTTAGGGACAGGGGCCTATGGCTACACCTTC,CASSLGTGAYGYTF,TRBJ1-2,14,NA,TRBD1,TRBV5-5
TGTGCCAGCAGTTTTGACAGCTCCTACAATGAGCAGTTCTTC,CASSFDSSYNEQFF,TRBJ2-1,14,NA,NA,TRBV27
TGTGCCAGCAGCCCATCACTCGGGACTAGCGGGGGGCCGTGGAACACCGGGGAGCTGTTTTTT,CASSPSLGTSGGPWNTGELFF,TRBJ2-2,21,NA,TRBD2,TRBV9
TGTGCCAGCAGCCTAGCGGGGTCGAGGACCGGGGAGCTGTTTTTT,CASSLAGSRTGELFF,TRBJ2-2,15,once,TRBD2,TRBV5-6